A selection of T cell receptor beta chains follows, all from one sample in a study of blood T cell repertoires in COVID-19. This table comes from immunoSEQ multiplex PCR, and its TCRdb copy is limited to in-frame clones, with some not included. The repertoire includes 50,000 to 85,000 clones, over 75% of them detected once, and 8.5% to 10% sits in the top ten. The sequenced material came from peripheral blood. Receptor source: a human donor in a cohort sampled during active COVID-19. Each CDR3 is given with its conserved first and last residue. Size tells how often a clone was seen (once, few, many) or the class of an expanded clone, and some rows leave it out.

j_call: TRBJ1-6
v_call: TRBV5-1
clone_size: NA
cdr3_aa: CASSLEGAVGNSPLHF

j_call: TRBJ1-5
v_call: TRBV4-2
clone_size: NA
cdr3_aa: CASSQDWSGNQPQHF

j_call: TRBJ2-1
v_call: TRBV5-4
clone_size: many
cdr3_aa: CASSLRGSYNEQFF

j_call: TRBJ2-6
v_call: TRBV5-5
clone_size: NA
cdr3_aa: CASSLAGFGANVLTF

j_call: TRBJ2-7
v_call: TRBV5-1
clone_size: NA
cdr3_aa: CASSPGTGGTFEQYF

j_call: TRBJ1-2
v_call: TRBV9
clone_size: NA
cdr3_aa: CASSPDRVNYGYTF

j_call: TRBJ2-5
v_call: TRBV6-5
clone_size: NA
cdr3_aa: CATRAGWETQYF

j_call: TRBJ2-7
v_call: TRBV6-4
clone_size: once
cdr3_aa: CAGRDRASYEQYF

j_call: TRBJ2-7
v_call: TRBV11-3
clone_size: medium-sized
cdr3_aa: CASSRDRVGEQYF

j_call: TRBJ1-5
v_call: TRBV7-2
clone_size: NA
cdr3_aa: CASSVQGYQPQHF

j_call: TRBJ2-6
v_call: TRBV6-2/TRBV6-3
clone_size: NA
cdr3_aa: CASSYPRLARTGMSGANVLTF

j_call: TRBJ1-1
v_call: TRBV6-2/TRBV6-3
clone_size: NA
cdr3_aa: CASSYTILNTEAFF

j_call: TRBJ2-2
v_call: TRBV5-6
clone_size: NA
cdr3_aa: CASSPRDSRELFF

j_call: TRBJ1-3
v_call: TRBV20-1
clone_size: NA
cdr3_aa: CSAGGGNTIYF

j_call: TRBJ1-1
v_call: TRBV29-1
clone_size: NA
cdr3_aa: CSVGWGQTTEAFF

j_call: TRBJ2-5
v_call: TRBV24-1
clone_size: NA
cdr3_aa: CATSGPGGVGETQYF

j_call: TRBJ2-1
v_call: TRBV30
clone_size: few
cdr3_aa: CACDSTSGRAGYNEQFF

j_call: TRBJ2-7
v_call: TRBV11-2
clone_size: NA
cdr3_aa: CASSFGAGPYEQYF

j_call: TRBJ2-7
v_call: TRBV28
clone_size: NA
cdr3_aa: CASSLLSGQARYEQYF

j_call: TRBJ1-1
v_call: TRBV4-3
clone_size: once
cdr3_aa: CASSPGFGRTDLMNTEAFF

j_call: TRBJ1-1
v_call: TRBV5-6
clone_size: many
cdr3_aa: CASSPVGREAFF

j_call: TRBJ1-6
v_call: TRBV28
clone_size: NA
cdr3_aa: CASSQPGQIHNSPLHF

j_call: TRBJ2-7
v_call: TRBV24-1
clone_size: NA
cdr3_aa: CATIRGTCGTSGSLYEQYF

j_call: TRBJ1-5
v_call: TRBV11-2
clone_size: NA
cdr3_aa: CASSLDISHGQPQHF

j_call: TRBJ1-3
v_call: TRBV7-2
clone_size: once
cdr3_aa: CASSNSGISGNTIYF

j_call: TRBJ2-7
v_call: TRBV5-4
clone_size: NA
cdr3_aa: CASSSPDRLYEQYF

j_call: TRBJ1-4
v_call: TRBV19
clone_size: NA
cdr3_aa: CASSITPGSHEKLFF

j_call: TRBJ2-7
v_call: TRBV28
clone_size: NA
cdr3_aa: CASSRNRVGYYEQYF

j_call: TRBJ2-7
v_call: TRBV7-2
clone_size: NA
cdr3_aa: CASSLEEVGMWQYF

j_call: TRBJ1-6
v_call: TRBV4-1
clone_size: NA
cdr3_aa: CASSQDGQGYSPLHF

j_call: TRBJ2-3
v_call: TRBV11-3
clone_size: NA
cdr3_aa: CASSSGGRGTDTQYF

j_call: TRBJ2-5
v_call: TRBV11-3
clone_size: few
cdr3_aa: CASSLDGTSGQETQYF

j_call: TRBJ2-7
v_call: TRBV10-1
clone_size: few
cdr3_aa: CASSVARTYEQYF

j_call: TRBJ2-7
v_call: TRBV7-8
clone_size: NA
cdr3_aa: CASSPPGADSSYEQYF

j_call: TRBJ2-3
v_call: TRBV9
clone_size: NA
cdr3_aa: CASSVEETGGVTDTQYF

j_call: TRBJ1-2
v_call: TRBV3-1/TRBV3-2
clone_size: few
cdr3_aa: CASSRRGGGYTF